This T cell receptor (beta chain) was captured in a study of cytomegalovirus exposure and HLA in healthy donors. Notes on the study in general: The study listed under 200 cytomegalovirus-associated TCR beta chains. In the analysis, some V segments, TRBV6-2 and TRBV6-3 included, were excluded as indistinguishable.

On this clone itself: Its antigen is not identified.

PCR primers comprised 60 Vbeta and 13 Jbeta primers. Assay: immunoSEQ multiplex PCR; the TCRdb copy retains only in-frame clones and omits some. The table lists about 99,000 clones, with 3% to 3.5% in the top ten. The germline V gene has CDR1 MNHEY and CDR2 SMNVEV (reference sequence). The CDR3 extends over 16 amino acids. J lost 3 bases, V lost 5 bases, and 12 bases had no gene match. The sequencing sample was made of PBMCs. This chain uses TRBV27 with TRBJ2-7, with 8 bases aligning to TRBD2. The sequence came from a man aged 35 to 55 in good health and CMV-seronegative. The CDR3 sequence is CASSPIFGTRVYEQYF. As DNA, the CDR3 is TGTGCCAGCAGTCCCATCTTCGGGACTAGAGTCTACGAGCAGTACTTC.